These 3 T cell receptor beta chains were all obtained from the same sample, sequenced in a study of T-cell reconstitution after alpha-beta-depleted transplantation in children. Preparing the TCRbeta library involved the use of unique molecular identifiers. A single record per CDR3 protein comes from TCRdb applying MiXCR to the PCR reads. The data hold hundreds of thousands of distinct CDR3 sequences, with 16% observed a single time. The sample here was PBMCs from the stem cell graft donor, taken from the stem cell graft. All receptors derive from a human donor who donated a stem cell graft to a child with acute myeloid leukemia.

The sample holds a few counts of this clonotype. The chain has TRBV12-3 or TRBV12-4 and TRBJ1-6, with TRBD1 as a possible D gene (5 bases). Trimming removed 8 bases from V and 13 bases from J, with 21 bases in between. The CDR3 covers 14 residues. The CDR3 sequence: CASWKGSSWGPLHF. The CDR3 DNA is TGTGCCAGCTGGAAGGGCAGCTCCTGGGGGCCCCTCCACTTT.

The table lists this clonotype with many counts. V and J are TRBV7-2 and TRBJ2-1; 13 bases align to TRBD2. V dropped 3 bases and J dropped 4; count of bases not matched to a gene: 6. This CDR3 comprises 17 residues. Germline CDR1 is SGHTA and CDR2 is FQGNSA. DNA for the CDR3: TGTGCCAGCAGCTTTACTAGCGGGGGGGCGGGATACAATGAGCAGTTCTTC. It translates to CASSFTSGGAGYNEQFF.

V gene TRBV11-3 combines with J gene TRBJ2-5, with D uncertain. Germline V gene data show CDR1 as SGHNT and CDR2 as YENEEA. The CDR3 spans 14 residues. The V end was cut by 0 bases, the J end by 2 bases, with 7 bases between. As DNA, the CDR3 is TGTGCCAGCAGCTTAGATCGGATACAAGAGACCCAGTACTTC. This sequence encodes CASSLDRIQETQYF.